This T cell receptor beta chain appears in the sequencing data of a study of T cell repertoires and HLA-DP antigens. On the study more broadly: In vitro CD4+ alloreactivity was against HeLa-presented HLA-DP. Points from the study as a whole: Clones undetected before culture averaged about 35% against one allele and 50.6% against the other.

Germline V gene data show CDR1 as SGDLS and CDR2 as YYNGEE. This CDR3 region has 15 residues. The V gene lost 4 bases and the J gene lost 3 bases, with 16 bases spanning the gap. The primer mix covered 54 TRBV segments and 13 TRBJ segments. Pre-culture CD4+ samples were sequenced deeply, targeting more than 150,000 T cell genomes. Sequenced by immunoSEQ multiplex PCR; TCRdb stores in-frame clones only, minus some. The data hold 75,000 to 90,000 clones, with approximately 86% observed a single time. Regarding this clone: Its antigen remains unknown.

Sample: CD4+ T cells from PBMCs. The chain couples TRBV9 to TRBJ2-5, with D perhaps matching TRBD1 or TRBD2 (6 bases each). The clonotype was recovered from a man between 50 and 59 years old in good health and CMV-seronegative. CDR3 in DNA: TGTGCCAGCAGCTCACTGGGGGGCCGTGAAGAGACCCAGTACTTC. Translating gives CASSSLGGREETQYF.